This T cell receptor (beta chain) was sequenced in a study of shared clonotypes between healthy human individuals. The germline V gene encodes CDR1 SEHNR and CDR2 FQNEAQ (reference sequence). The V and J ends lost 2 bases and 5 bases, in that order; junction bases with no gene match: 5. There are 15 residues in the CDR3. Execution of the assay was at deep level. As processed by the authors: For the immunoSEQ data, sequences were junction-only without quality scores, so filtering differed. Using immunoSEQ multiplex PCR, the repertoire was profiled, and TCRdb retains in-frame clones only, with some absent. D and trimming were read from the DNA, whereas the V and J calls and clone size are those reported in that table. The sample yields around 1.9 million clones, 93% seen once. Selected positively for CCR7 and CD45RO-negative, naive CD8 cells excluded terminally differentiated effector memory CD45RA+ cells.

The receptor was derived from a man younger than 30 in good health. Some clones in this sample may be carry-over from other donors' samples. The sequenced material came from naive CD8+ T cells from PBMCs. This chain uses TRBV7-9 with TRBJ2-1, with TRBD1 matching 8 bases. The CDR3: CASSLKQGGNNEQFF. CDR3 coding DNA: TGTGCCAGCAGCTTAAAACAGGGGGGAAACAATGAGCAGTTCTTC.